This is a list of T cell receptor beta chains from one sample in a study of blood T cell repertoires in COVID-19. The table came from immunoSEQ multiplex PCR; TCRdb's copy has only in-frame clones and leaves some out. The sample lists 300,000 to 350,000 clones, around nine tenths occurring once. Sequencing was done on a sample of peripheral blood. The receptors were gathered from a woman aged 25-40 years with COVID-19, enrolled during active disease. Each CDR3 is given with its conserved first and last residue. Fields, in order: clone size, D gene, J gene, V gene, CDR3 protein, CDR3 DNA. A D gene is named only where the DNA matches it firmly. Rows may omit the clone size; those that give it use once, few, many or a size class.

- - TRBJ1-1 TRBV11-2 CASRTTGMNTEAFF TGTGCCAGCAGAACTACAGGGATGAACACTGAAGCTTTCTTT
- TRBD1 TRBJ1-1 TRBV2 CASKATGALMNTEAFF TGTGCCAGCAAAGCGACAGGGGCCCTCATGAACACTGAAGCTTTCTTT
once - TRBJ1-6 TRBV27 CASSWKGRNSPLHF TGTGCCAGCAGTTGGAAGGGGAGGAATTCACCCCTCCACTTT
- TRBD2 TRBJ2-1 TRBV19 CASSYASGSYRFNEQFF TGTGCCAGTAGTTACGCTAGCGGGAGTTATCGGTTCAATGAGCAGTTCTTC
- TRBD1 TRBJ2-7 TRBV5-4 CASSPGPGTVDYEQYF TGTGCCAGCAGCCCCGGACCGGGGACAGTGGACTACGAGCAGTACTTC
- TRBD2 TRBJ2-5 TRBV28 CASTQALAGGRETQYF TGTGCCAGCACCCAAGCGCTAGCGGGAGGGCGAGAGACCCAGTACTTC
- TRBD1 TRBJ1-1 TRBV19 CASSLTGTGGSEAFF TGTGCCAGTAGTCTTACCGGGACAGGGGGCTCTGAAGCTTTCTTT
once - TRBJ2-5 TRBV4-1 CASSQSQNSETQYF TGCGCCAGCAGCCAAAGTCAGAATTCGGAGACCCAGTACTTC
- TRBD2 TRBJ2-3 TRBV2 CASSPLGAGGTDTQYF TGTGCCAGCAGTCCCCTCGGGGCGGGAGGCACAGATACGCAGTATTTT
- TRBD1 TRBJ1-2 TRBV19 CASSVRQGRNGYTF TGTGCCAGTAGTGTAAGACAGGGGAGGAATGGCTACACCTTC
- TRBD2 TRBJ2-7 TRBV5-1 CASSLAGLADSSYEQYF TGCGCCAGCAGCCTGGCGGGACTAGCGGACAGCTCCTACGAGCAGTACTTC
- - TRBJ2-1 TRBV30 CAWTRDRILYNEQFF TGTGCCTGGACACGAGACAGGATATTGTACAATGAGCAGTTCTTC
- - TRBJ1-2 TRBV13 CASSLVEEGYGYGYTF TGTGCCAGCAGCTTAGTCGAAGAGGGCTATGGGTATGGCTACACCTTC
- - TRBJ2-7 TRBV28 CASSLSVGGSYEQYF TGTGCCAGCAGTTTATCGGTGGGGGGCTCCTACGAGCAGTACTTC
- TRBD1 TRBJ2-3 TRBV4-2 CASSDRTGTDTQYF TGTGCCAGCAGCGACCGGACAGGGACAGATACGCAGTATTTT
- - TRBJ2-3 TRBV21-1 CASAGRLAERFVGTDTQYF TGTGCCAGCGCGGGGCGGCTAGCGGAGCGCTTTGTGGGCACAGATACGCAGTATTTT
- - TRBJ2-2 TRBV9 CASSVVGVAGELFF TGTGCCAGCAGCGTAGTCGGGGTCGCCGGGGAGCTGTTTTTT
- - TRBJ2-1 TRBV4-1 CASSQDSSREQFF TGCGCCAGCAGCCAAGATTCATCCAGGGAGCAGTTCTTC
- TRBD1 TRBJ1-5 TRBV28 CASSLETGGVGNQPQHF TGTGCCAGCAGTTTAGAGACAGGGGGAGTCGGCAATCAGCCCCAGCATTTT
- TRBD1 TRBJ2-5 TRBV5-1 CASSPFLGQGRQETQYF TGCGCCAGCAGCCCGTTTCTCGGACAGGGACGCCAAGAGACCCAGTACTTC
- - TRBJ1-1 TRBV5-4 CASSLGADRLNTEAFF TGTGCCAGCAGCTTGGGCGCTGACAGGCTGAACACTGAAGCTTTCTTT
- - TRBJ1-5 TRBV28 CACCQGRGAQPQHF TGTGCCTGCTGCCAGGGCAGGGGAGCTCAGCCCCAGCATTTT
- TRBD2 TRBJ2-2 TRBV6-2/TRBV6-3 CASSLLAGAPGELFF TGTGCCAGCAGTTTACTAGCGGGAGCCCCCGGGGAGCTGTTTTTT
- - TRBJ2-2 TRBV9 CASSVRGIDTGELFF TGTGCCAGCAGCGTACGGGGGATTGACACCGGGGAGCTGTTTTTT
few TRBD2 TRBJ2-5 TRBV7-2 CASSPAFTSGSQETQYF TGTGCCAGCAGCCCCGCATTTACTAGCGGCTCCCAAGAGACCCAGTACTTC